The rows below give T cell receptor beta chains drawn from one sample of a study of blood T cell repertoires in COVID-19. Sequencing used immunoSEQ multiplex PCR; TCRdb keeps in-frame clones, though not all of them. The sample includes roughly 300,000 clones, roughly 85% of them seen just once. The specimen was PBMCs or T cells enriched from blood (not recorded which). These receptor sequences come from a woman between 50 and 59 years old who had recovered from COVID-19. Both conserved end residues are part of each CDR3. The D gene is left open where the match is weak. Rows may omit the clone size; those that give it use once, few, many or a size class.

d_call	clone_size	v_call	j_call	cdr3_nt	cdr3_aa
-	-	TRBV25-1	TRBJ2-1	TGTGCCAGCAGTGAATTTGGGCATGAGCAGTTCTTC	CASSEFGHEQFF
TRBD1	-	TRBV27	TRBJ1-2	TGTGCCAGCAGTTTAGGACAGGGAGGCTATGGCTACACCTTC	CASSLGQGGYGYTF
TRBD1	-	TRBV2	TRBJ2-3	TGTGCCAGCAGTCGTCTGACAGGGCCCACAGATACGCAGTATTTT	CASSRLTGPTDTQYF
-	few	TRBV28	TRBJ1-2	TGTGCCAGCAGTTCACAGGGTCATGGCTACACCTTC	CASSSQGHGYTF
-	-	TRBV7-3	TRBJ1-6	TGTGCCAGCAGCTTAAGAGGGGGAAATTCACCCCTCCACTTT	CASSLRGGNSPLHF
-	once	TRBV7-2	TRBJ2-5	TGTGCCAGCAGCTTAGCGCACAGACAGGTTTCGGAGACCCAGTACTTC	CASSLAHRQVSETQYF
TRBD2	-	TRBV7-3	TRBJ2-7	TGTGCCAGCAGCTTAATGTCGGGGGGGGCGCCCCACGAGCAGTACTTC	CASSLMSGGAPHEQYF
-	-	TRBV7-6	TRBJ1-3	TGTGCCAGCAGCTTAGTCGGAGGGGAGGGAAACACCATATATTTT	CASSLVGGEGNTIYF
-	-	TRBV5-4	TRBJ1-1	TGTGCCAGCAGCTTGGGAACAGGGAAAATAACTGAAGCTTTCTTT	CASSLGTGKITEAFF
TRBD1	-	TRBV3-1/TRBV3-2	TRBJ1-2	TGTGCCAGCAGCCAAGGGTTTGAGGGGGCTTCTGGCTACACCTTC	CASSQGFEGASGYTF
TRBD1	-	TRBV7-9	TRBJ1-6	TGTGCCAGCAGCTTCGGACAGGGATTAGAATCCTATAATTCACCCCTCCACTTT	CASSFGQGLESYNSPLHF
-	-	TRBV9	TRBJ2-1	TGTGCCAGCAGCGGCGTCTCGCCCGGGGCCTACAATGAGCAGTTCTTC	CASSGVSPGAYNEQFF
-	-	TRBV24-1	TRBJ2-2	TGTGCCACCAGTGACCCCGGACAGCACACCGGGGAGCTGTTTTTT	CATSDPGQHTGELFF
-	-	TRBV9	TRBJ2-2	TGTGCCAGCAGTGACTCTTTCTGGCGGGATAACACCGGGGAGCTGTTTTTT	CASSDSFWRDNTGELFF